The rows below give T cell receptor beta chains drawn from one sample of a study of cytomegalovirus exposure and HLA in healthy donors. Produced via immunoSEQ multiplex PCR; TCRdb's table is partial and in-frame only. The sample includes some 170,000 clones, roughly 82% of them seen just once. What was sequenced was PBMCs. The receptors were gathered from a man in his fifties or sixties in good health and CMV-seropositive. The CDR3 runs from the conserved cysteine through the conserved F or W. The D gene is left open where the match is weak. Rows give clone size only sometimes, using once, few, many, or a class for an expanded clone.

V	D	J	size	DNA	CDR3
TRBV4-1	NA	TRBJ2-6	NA	TGCGCCAGCAGCCAAATAGGGGCCAACGGCCTGACTTTC	CASSQIGANGLTF
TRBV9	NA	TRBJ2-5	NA	TGTGCCAGCAGCGTACAGGGGGCGGGAGGGGCAGAGACCCAGTACTTC	CASSVQGAGGAETQYF
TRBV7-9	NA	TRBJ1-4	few	TGTGCCAGCAGCATGGAGCTCTTCGGGGGACCTAATGAAAAACTGTTTTTT	CASSMELFGGPNEKLFF
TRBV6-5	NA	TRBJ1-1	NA	TGTGCCAGCAGTTACATAGGGGCGTCGGCTGAAGCTTTCTTT	CASSYIGASAEAFF
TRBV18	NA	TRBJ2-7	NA	TGTGCCAGCTCACCACCGATTGGCAGGGAACACTACGAGCAGTACTTC	CASSPPIGREHYEQYF
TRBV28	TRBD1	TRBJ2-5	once	TGTGCCAGCAGTTTCCCGGACAGGGGGGAGACCCAGTACTTC	CASSFPDRGETQYF
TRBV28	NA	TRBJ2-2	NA	TGTGCCAGCAGCCTACTTCAGGGCTCCGGGGAGCTGTTTTTT	CASSLLQGSGELFF
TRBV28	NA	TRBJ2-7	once	TGTGCCAGCAGTAACAGGGATATCTACGAGCAGTACTTC	CASSNRDIYEQYF
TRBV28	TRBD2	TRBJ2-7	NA	TGTGCCAGCAGCCCGTATAGCGGGAACTACGAGCAGTACTTC	CASSPYSGNYEQYF
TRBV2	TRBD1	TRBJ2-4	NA	TGTGCCAGCAGGGACAGGGAAAACATTCAGTACTTC	CASRDRENIQYF
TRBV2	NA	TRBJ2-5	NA	TGTGCCAGCAGTGGATTGGCGAAGGGGGAGACCCAGTACTTC	CASSGLAKGETQYF
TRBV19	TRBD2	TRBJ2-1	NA	TGTGCCAGTAGCATTAGCGGGAGGCGGGTCTACAATGAGCAGTTCTTC	CASSISGRRVYNEQFF
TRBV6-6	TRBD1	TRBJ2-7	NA	TGTGCCAGCAGTTCTCCCGGGACAGGTAACAACGAGCAGTACTTC	CASSSPGTGNNEQYF
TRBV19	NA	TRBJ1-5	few	TGTGCCAGTAGTATAGGCAGGGAGGGCAATCAGCCCCAGCATTTT	CASSIGREGNQPQHF
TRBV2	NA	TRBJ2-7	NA	TGTGCCAGCAGTGTTCGACAGGAAGGCTACGAGCAGTACTTC	CASSVRQEGYEQYF
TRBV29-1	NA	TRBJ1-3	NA	TGCAGCGTTGAGGACCAGGGGCGGGGAAACACCATATATTTT	CSVEDQGRGNTIYF
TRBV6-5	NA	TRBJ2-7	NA	TGTGCCAGCAGCCGAACCGACAGAGCCGAGCAGTACTTC	CASSRTDRAEQYF
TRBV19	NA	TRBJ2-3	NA	TGTGCCAGTAGTTTCACGCGGGCAGATACGCAGTATTTT	CASSFTRADTQYF
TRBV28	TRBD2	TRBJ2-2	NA	TGTGCCAGCAGTTTTACTGGCGGGGGAATAGGTACCGGGGAGCTGTTTTTT	CASSFTGGGIGTGELFF
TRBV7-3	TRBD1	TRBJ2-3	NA	TGTGCCAGCAGCCGGACAGGGACAGATACGCAGTATTTT	CASSRTGTDTQYF
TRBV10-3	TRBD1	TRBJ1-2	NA	TGTGCCATCAGTGGGCAGGGGGACTATGGCTACACCTTC	CAISGQGDYGYTF
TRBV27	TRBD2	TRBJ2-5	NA	TGTGCCAGCAGTCGACTAGCGGGAGGCCAAGAGACCCAGTACTTC	CASSRLAGGQETQYF
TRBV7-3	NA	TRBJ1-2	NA	TGTGCCAGCAGCTTGACCGACAGGATGGACTATGGCTACACCTTC	CASSLTDRMDYGYTF
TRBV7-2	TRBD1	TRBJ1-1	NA	TGTGCCAGCAGCTTGCAGGGGGCAATGAACACTGAAGCTTTCTTT	CASSLQGAMNTEAFF
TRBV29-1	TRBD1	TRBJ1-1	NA	TGCAGCGTAAGGGGGACAGAATGGGTCACTGAAGCTTTCTTT	CSVRGTEWVTEAFF
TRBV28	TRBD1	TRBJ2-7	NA	TGTGCCAGCAGTTTACAGTCTGGACAGGGATCCTACGAGCAGTACTTC	CASSLQSGQGSYEQYF
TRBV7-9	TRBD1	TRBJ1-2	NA	TGTGCCAGCAGCTCGTGGGGACAGGTCACCCCCGCCTATGGCTACACCTTC	CASSSWGQVTPAYGYTF
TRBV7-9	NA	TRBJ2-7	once	TGTGCCAGCAGCTGGAACGGGGGAGCCTACGAGCAGTACTTC	CASSWNGGAYEQYF
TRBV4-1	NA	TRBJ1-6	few	TGCGCCAGCAGCCCCGGGCGGGAACTTTCACCCCTCCACTTT	CASSPGRELSPLHF
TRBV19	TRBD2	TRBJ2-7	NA	TGTGCCAGTAGACTTCGGGGGGAAGAGGGGCAGTACTTC	CASRLRGEEGQYF
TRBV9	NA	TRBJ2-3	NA	TGTGCCAGCAGCGCCCCTAGCGATCGAACAGATACGCAGTATTTT	CASSAPSDRTDTQYF
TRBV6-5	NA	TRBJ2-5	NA	TGTGCCAGCAGAGGGGCGCCGGAGACCCAGTACTTC	CASRGAPETQYF
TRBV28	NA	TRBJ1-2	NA	TGTGCCAGCAGTTCATCGGGGTATGGCTACACCTTC	CASSSSGYGYTF
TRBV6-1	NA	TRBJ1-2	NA	TGTGCCAGCAGTGAATACGCAGGGATTAACTATGGCTACACCTTC	CASSEYAGINYGYTF
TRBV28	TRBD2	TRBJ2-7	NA	TGTGCCAGCAGTTTTATTTTCGGCGGGGGACCTTTCTCCTACGAGCAGTACTTC	CASSFIFGGGPFSYEQYF
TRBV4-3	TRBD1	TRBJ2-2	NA	TGCGCCAGCAGCCCGGGGACAGGGACCACCGGGGAGCTGTTTTTT	CASSPGTGTTGELFF
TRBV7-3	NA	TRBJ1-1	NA	TGTGCCAGCAGCTTAGTTCCGGGGAACACTGAAGCTTTCTTT	CASSLVPGNTEAFF
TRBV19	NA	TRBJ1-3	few	TGTGCCAGTAGTTTCCCGGGGTCTGGAAACACCATATATTTT	CASSFPGSGNTIYF
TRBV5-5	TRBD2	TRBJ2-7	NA	TGTGCCAGCAGCCTCTCCCTAGCGGGATCGTACGAGCAGTACTTC	CASSLSLAGSYEQYF
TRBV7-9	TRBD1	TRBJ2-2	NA	TGTGCCAGCAGCCCGACAGGGCACACCGGGGAGCTGTTTTTT	CASSPTGHTGELFF
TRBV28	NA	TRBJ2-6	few	TGTGCCAGCAGGGCTAGAGGGCCCGACTCTGGGGCCAACGTCCTGACTTTC	CASRARGPDSGANVLTF
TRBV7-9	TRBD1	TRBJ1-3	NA	TGTGCCAGCGCGACCACCCCGGACAGGGACACTGGAAACACCATATATTTT	CASATTPDRDTGNTIYF
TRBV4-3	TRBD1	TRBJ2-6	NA	TGCGCCAGCAGCAAGGACAGGGGGGGCTCTGGGGCCAACGTCCTGACTTTC	CASSKDRGGSGANVLTF
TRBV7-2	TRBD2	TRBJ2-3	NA	TGTGCCAGCAGCTTGCGGGGGGGCGGCGAGAGGCGGACAGATACGCAGTATTTT	CASSLRGGGERRTDTQYF
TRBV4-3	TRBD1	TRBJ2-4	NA	TGCGCCAGCAGCCAGGACAGGGGGCAGAGCAAAAACATTCAGTACTTC	CASSQDRGQSKNIQYF
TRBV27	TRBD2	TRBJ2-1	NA	TGTGCCAGCAGTTTACTAGCGGGGAGCTCCTACAATGAGCAGTTCTTC	CASSLLAGSSYNEQFF
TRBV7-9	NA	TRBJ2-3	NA	TGTGCCAGCAGTTCCCTGGGGGGGGCGAGGAGAGATACGCAGTATTTT	CASSSLGGARRDTQYF
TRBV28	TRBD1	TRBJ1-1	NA	TGTGCCAGCAGGAGCCCGGGACAGGGGGCGAAGAACACTGAAGCTTTCTTT	CASRSPGQGAKNTEAFF